Listed below are T cell receptor beta chains from one sample, sequenced in a study of shared clonotypes between healthy human individuals. Some clones are missing from TCRdb's copy, which holds only in-frame ones; the method was immunoSEQ multiplex PCR. The profile covers millions of clones, with more than 90% appearing a single time and over 0.12% taken by the ten largest. Sequences were obtained from naive CD4+ T cells sorted from blood. The receptor set was obtained from a man aged 18-30 years in good health. Both conserved end residues are part of each CDR3. D genes are given only for firm matches. Clone sizes are given selectively: once, few, many, or a class where the clone is expanded.

clone size | D gene | J gene | V gene | CDR3 length | CDR3 protein | CDR3 DNA
- | - | TRBJ2-6 | TRBV10-3 | 14 | CAIGQPSGANVLTF | TGTGCCATTGGACAGCCCTCTGGGGCCAACGTCCTGACTTTC
- | - | TRBJ2-3 | TRBV7-2 | 15 | CASSWGVGVTDTQYF | TGTGCCAGCAGCTGGGGTGTGGGGGTCACAGATACGCAGTATTTT
- | TRBD2 | TRBJ2-7 | TRBV11-2 | 15 | CASSPGLADFYEQYF | TGTGCCAGCAGCCCAGGACTAGCGGACTTTTACGAGCAGTATTTC
- | - | TRBJ1-1 | TRBV19 | 15 | CASSIEVRSYTEAFF | TGTGCCAGTAGTATAGAAGTCAGAAGTTACACTGAAGCTTTCTTT
once | TRBD2 | TRBJ2-3 | TRBV9 | 16 | CASSPTSGGAGDTQYF | TGTGCCAGCAGCCCGACTAGCGGGGGGGCTGGAGATACGCAGTATTTT
- | TRBD2 | TRBJ2-1 | TRBV6-1 | 16 | CASSDQSSGVYNEQFF | TGTGCCAGCAGTGACCAATCTAGCGGGGTATACAATGAGCAGTTCTTC
- | - | TRBJ2-3 | TRBV6-6 | 15 | CASSYWDRSTDTQYF | TGTGCCAGCAGTTACTGGGACCGTAGCACAGATACGCAGTATTTT
- | - | TRBJ1-2 | TRBV6-5 | 13 | CAISELPGYGYTF | TGTGCCATCAGTGAGTTACCGGGCTATGGCTACACCTTC
- | TRBD1 | TRBJ1-5 | TRBV28 | 16 | CASSLPRRQGGQPQHF | TGTGCCAGCAGTTTACCCCGTCGACAGGGTGGTCAGCCCCAGCATTTT
once | - | TRBJ2-3 | TRBV2 | 15 | CASDFSNLSTDTQYF | TGTGCCAGCGATTTTAGTAACCTAAGCACAGATACGCAGTATTTT
once | - | TRBJ1-2 | TRBV4-2 | 15 | CASSQSRQTNYGYTF | TGTGCCAGCAGCCAGTCCAGACAGACTAACTATGGCTACACCTTC